This T cell receptor beta chain was captured in a study of T-cell reconstitution after alpha-beta-depleted transplantation in children. Study-wide results and caveats: After transplant, high TCRbeta diversity at day 60 in some patients arose from surviving recipient T cells and thymic progenitors. Newly generated T cells supplied most T-cell counts and diversity one year post-transplant.

Trimming removed 0 bases at V and 3 bases at J, with 15 bases between. CDR3 length equals 15 residues. Germline loops: CDR1 DFQATT, CDR2 SNEGSKA (reference sequence). There are a few counts of this clonotype. Antigen specificity is unknown. The TCRbeta library was prepared with unique molecular identifiers. TCRdb re-analysed the PCR reads in MiXCR, keeping a single row per CDR3 protein. The sample yields fewer than 250,000 distinct CDR3 sequences, around a sixth seen once. The material was PBMCs, mostly from graft donor cells, obtained 360 days after TCRalphabeta/CD19-depleted stem cell transplant. The rearrangement uses TRBV20-1 and TRBJ2-7, with a possible D match to TRBD2 (6 bases). The receptor was derived from a male patient between 2 and 9 years old who had a stem cell transplant for acute lymphoblastic leukemia, so the T cells may come from the graft donor. In DNA form, the CDR3 reads TGCAGTGCTAGAGACCCGGGAGAGGGACTCTACGAGCAGTACTTC. Protein sequence: CSARDPGEGLYEQYF.